A selection of T cell receptor beta chains follows, all from one sample in a study of cytomegalovirus exposure and HLA in healthy donors. Profiling relied on immunoSEQ multiplex PCR, and the TCRdb table lists in-frame clones only, not all of them. In the table there are 160,000 or so clones, about 68% of which are singletons. Material for sequencing was PBMCs. These receptor sequences come from a female donor in good health and CMV-seronegative. Both conserved end residues are part of each CDR3. The D gene is left open where the match is weak. The size entry is marked missing in some rows and otherwise reads once, few, many or a size class.

clone_size	j_call	v_call	d_call	cdr3_aa	cdr3_nt
-	TRBJ2-1	TRBV9	-	CASSLRQDEQFF	TGTGCCAGCAGCCTCAGACAGGACGAGCAGTTCTTC
-	TRBJ1-5	TRBV9	-	CASSGLLNQPQHF	TGTGCCAGCAGCGGGCTCCTTAATCAGCCCCAGCATTTT
-	TRBJ2-5	TRBV7-2	-	CASSLTGTQYF	TGTGCCAGCAGCCTTACAGGGACCCAGTACTTC
-	TRBJ1-2	TRBV6-5	TRBD1	CASTPYPRGTYGYTF	TGTGCCAGCACGCCCTACCCCAGGGGGACCTATGGCTACACCTTC
-	TRBJ2-5	TRBV27	TRBD1	CATRTGGETQYF	TGTGCCACCCGGACAGGGGGAGAGACCCAGTACTTC
-	TRBJ2-1	TRBV5-1	TRBD2	CASSLGLADNEQFF	TGCGCCAGCAGCTTGGGACTAGCGGACAATGAGCAGTTCTTC
once	TRBJ2-7	TRBV25-1	-	CASSDTRQVYEQYF	TGTGCCAGCAGTGACACAAGACAGGTCTACGAGCAGTACTTC
-	TRBJ2-5	TRBV29-1	TRBD2	CSVEGRLRGETQYF	TGCAGCGTTGAAGGTAGACTGCGGGGGGAGACCCAGTACTTC
once	TRBJ2-2	TRBV7-6	TRBD1	CASSLGQLSTGELFF	TGTGCCAGCAGCTTGGGACAGCTGAGCACCGGGGAGCTGTTTTTT
-	TRBJ1-1	TRBV4-3	-	CASSHRGAGNTEAFF	TGCGCCAGCAGCCACCGGGGGGCCGGAAACACTGAAGCTTTCTTT
-	TRBJ2-5	TRBV9	-	CASSVAGLTKTQYF	TGTGCCAGCAGCGTAGCGGGTCTCACGAAGACCCAGTACTTC
-	TRBJ2-3	TRBV4-3	TRBD1	CASSQDGTGTDTQYF	TGCGCCAGCAGCCAAGATGGGACAGGCACAGATACGCAGTATTTT
-	TRBJ1-4	TRBV6-5	-	CASSGQRGEKLFF	TGTGCCAGCAGTGGGCAAAGGGGGGAAAAACTGTTTTTT
-	TRBJ2-3	TRBV30	TRBD2	CAWGLAGGLTDTQYF	TGTGCCTGGGGACTAGCGGGGGGCCTCACAGATACGCAGTATTTT
few	TRBJ2-5	TRBV9	TRBD2	CASSVAWEGETQYF	TGTGCCAGCAGCGTAGCGTGGGAGGGAGAGACCCAGTACTTC
-	TRBJ2-7	TRBV7-2	TRBD2	CASSFGTSGSTYEQYF	TGTGCCAGCAGCTTCGGGACTAGCGGGTCCACCTACGAGCAGTACTTC
-	TRBJ1-1	TRBV29-1	TRBD1	CSAYEGTGSEAFF	TGCAGCGCCTATGAGGGGACAGGGTCTGAAGCTTTCTTT
once	TRBJ2-7	TRBV11-2	TRBD1	CASSLGTGAYEQYF	TGTGCCAGCAGCTTAGGGACAGGAGCCTACGAGCAGTACTTC
-	TRBJ2-1	TRBV4-3	-	CASSQVQGSNEQFF	TGCGCCAGCAGTCAAGTGCAGGGGAGCAATGAGCAGTTCTTC
-	TRBJ2-7	TRBV4-3	TRBD1	CASSQKPGQGDYEQYF	TGCGCCAGCAGCCAGAAACCGGGACAGGGGGACTACGAGCAGTACTTC
-	TRBJ2-5	TRBV5-8	-	CASSLGGFQETQYF	TGTGCCAGCAGCTTGGGGGGCTTCCAAGAGACCCAGTACTTC
-	TRBJ2-7	TRBV27	TRBD1	CASTPYGNRGYEQYF	TGTGCCTCGACTCCGTACGGGAACAGGGGGTACGAGCAGTACTTC